Listed below are T cell receptor beta chains from one sample, sequenced in a study of PD-L1 blockade in urothelial cancer. TCRdb keeps only in-frame clones here, not all; method: immunoSEQ multiplex PCR. The sample consists of some 51,000 clones, 88% of them appearing once. Sample: PBMCs, taken around atezolizumab (anti-PD-L1) treatment. These receptors were obtained from a man aged 55 to 70 with urothelial cancer. Each CDR3 is given with its conserved first and last residue. D genes are given only for firm matches. Not all rows give a size; the values are once, few, many and, for expanded clones, a class.

CDR3 DNA	CDR3 protein	J gene	clone size	D gene	V gene	CDR3 length
TGTGCCAGCAGCGCCACTCCGACTAGCGGGGATACGCAGTATTTT	CASSATPTSGDTQYF	TRBJ2-3	.	TRBD2	TRBV9	15
TGTGTCAGAAGCTCCCGACCGGGACAGAACTCTGGGGCCAACGTCCTGACTTTC	CVRSSRPGQNSGANVLTF	TRBJ2-6	.	.	TRBV7-5	18
TGTGCCAGCAGCCTGACAGGTTATGGCTACACCTTC	CASSLTGYGYTF	TRBJ1-2	.	.	TRBV7-9	12
TGTGCCAGCAGCCGGGGACAGGGAAACTCTGGAAACACCATATATTTT	CASSRGQGNSGNTIYF	TRBJ1-3	.	TRBD1	TRBV5-4	16
TGTGCCAGCAGCTTAGTTTGGCAGACTGAAGCTTTCTTT	CASSLVWQTEAFF	TRBJ1-1	.	.	TRBV7-8	13
TGTGCCAGTAGTCCCAACTACGGATCTTCCCAGCATTTT	CASSPNYGSSQHF	TRBJ1-5	.	.	TRBV19	13
TGTGCCAGCAGCGTAGTTAGCGGGAGTATTGGTGAGCAGTTCTTC	CASSVVSGSIGEQFF	TRBJ2-1	.	TRBD2	TRBV9	15
TGTGCCAGCGGGACAGGCAATCAGCCCCAGCATTTT	CASGTGNQPQHF	TRBJ1-5	.	TRBD1	TRBV19	12
TGTGCCAGCTCACCACCGAGGACAGGGTCAGATACGCAGTATTTT	CASSPPRTGSDTQYF	TRBJ2-3	.	TRBD1	TRBV18	15
TGTGCCAGCACGCGGGAGGGGCATGAGCAGTTCTTC	CASTREGHEQFF	TRBJ2-1	.	TRBD2	TRBV11-1	12
TGTGCCAGCAGCTTATCCTCGGTGGCAGATACGCAGTATTTT	CASSLSSVADTQYF	TRBJ2-3	.	.	TRBV7-9	14
TGTGCCAGCAGTTCGTGGACTAGCGGGAGGGAACAAGAGACCCAGTACTTC	CASSSWTSGREQETQYF	TRBJ2-5	.	TRBD2	TRBV28	17
TGTGCCAGCCGGGACAGTACCTACGAGCAGTACTTC	CASRDSTYEQYF	TRBJ2-7	.	TRBD1	TRBV19	12
TGTGCCTGGAGTGTTGGAGGATACGAGCAGTACTTC	CAWSVGGYEQYF	TRBJ2-7	.	.	TRBV30	12
TGTGCCAGCAGCCTGGGACACGGCTCCTACGAGCAGTACTTC	CASSLGHGSYEQYF	TRBJ2-7	.	.	TRBV7-8	14
TGTGCCAGCAGCCAGGGGGGCCCCTACAATGAGCAGTTCTTC	CASSQGGPYNEQFF	TRBJ2-1	.	.	TRBV7-3	14
TGTGCCAGCAGCGTAGCGGTTGGGGGTAGCGGGGTTTTCAAAGAGACCCAGTACTTC	CASSVAVGGSGVFKETQYF	TRBJ2-5	.	TRBD2	TRBV9	19
TGTGCCAGCAGCTTAGAGGTGGTAGGGGATGAGCAGTTCTTC	CASSLEVVGDEQFF	TRBJ2-1	once	.	TRBV7-2	14
TGCGCCAGCAGCCAGCTAAGGACTAGCGGGGACTTTTACACCGGGGAGCTGTTTTTT	CASSQLRTSGDFYTGELFF	TRBJ2-2	.	TRBD2	TRBV4-1	19
TGTGCCAGCAGCTCCGGGACTAGGAACACAGATACGCAGTATTTT	CASSSGTRNTDTQYF	TRBJ2-3	.	TRBD2	TRBV6-6	15
TGCGCCAGCAGCCAACCCACAGGAAGCTCCTATAATTCACCCCTCCACTTT	CASSQPTGSSYNSPLHF	TRBJ1-6	.	.	TRBV4-1	17
TGTGCCAGCAGTGAAGTTCGGAGGCCCGCTGGAAACACCATATATTTT	CASSEVRRPAGNTIYF	TRBJ1-3	.	.	TRBV6-1	16
TGTGCCAGCAGTTACTCGAGCCCCGCGGCCTCCTACGAGCAGTACTTC	CASSYSSPAASYEQYF	TRBJ2-7	.	.	TRBV6-5	16
TGTGCCATCAGTGAGTCGAGTTCAGATACGCAGTATTTT	CAISESSSDTQYF	TRBJ2-3	.	.	TRBV10-3	13
TGTGCCAGCAGACCTTGGGGGGATAGACAGTATTTT	CASRPWGDRQYF	TRBJ2-3	.	.	TRBV7-2	12
TGTGCCAGCAGCTTAGGTCTAGCGGACTACGAGCAGTACTTC	CASSLGLADYEQYF	TRBJ2-7	once	TRBD2	TRBV7-2	14
TGTGCCAGCAGCAATCGGTACGAGCAGTACTTC	CASSNRYEQYF	TRBJ2-7	.	.	TRBV28	11
TGTGCCAGCAGTTTATCTACCGGGGATCAGCCCCAGCATTTT	CASSLSTGDQPQHF	TRBJ1-5	.	.	TRBV27	14
TGTGCCAGCTCATCCGGGACAGGGAATGGCTACACCTTC	CASSSGTGNGYTF	TRBJ1-2	.	TRBD1	TRBV18	13
TGTGCCAGCAGCTTAGGTCAAGGACTAGCGGGAGGTCCTCACGAGCAGTACTTC	CASSLGQGLAGGPHEQYF	TRBJ2-7	once	TRBD2	TRBV7-9	18
TGTGCCAGCAGCTCCCCGGGACTAGCTCGCACAGATACGCAGTATTTT	CASSSPGLARTDTQYF	TRBJ2-3	.	TRBD2	TRBV7-2	16
TGTGCCAGCAGTTACTCGGAGCAGGGTTACGGAAACACCATATATTTT	CASSYSEQGYGNTIYF	TRBJ1-3	.	.	TRBV6-6	16
TGCGCCAGCAGCCGGGTGAATCTAGCGGAGAGGAGCAACGAGCAGTACTTC	CASSRVNLAERSNEQYF	TRBJ2-7	.	TRBD2	TRBV4-1	17
TGTGCCAGCAGCGTATGGGACACGGCCCTTGGGGAGCAGTACTTC	CASSVWDTALGEQYF	TRBJ2-7	.	.	TRBV9	15
TGTGCCAGCAGCTTGTACACCGGGACAGGGACGGGCTACACCTTC	CASSLYTGTGTGYTF	TRBJ1-2	.	TRBD1	TRBV7-8	15
TGTGCCAGCAGCTTACTATTGGGACTAGGCACAGATACGCAGTATTTT	CASSLLLGLGTDTQYF	TRBJ2-3	.	TRBD2	TRBV5-4	16
TGCGCCAGCAGCTCAGCTGCGGCTGGGGCCAACGTCCTGACTTTC	CASSSAAAGANVLTF	TRBJ2-6	.	.	TRBV5-1	15
TGTGCCAGCTCGTGGACTAGCGGGGCCAATGAGCAGTTCTTC	CASSWTSGANEQFF	TRBJ2-1	.	TRBD2	TRBV18	14
TGCGCCAGCAGCTTGGGGGACTTCGAGCAGTACTTC	CASSLGDFEQYF	TRBJ2-7	.	.	TRBV5-1	12
TGTGCCACCACAGGGATCTATGGCTACACCTTC	CATTGIYGYTF	TRBJ1-2	.	.	TRBV28	11
TGCGCCAGCAGCTTGGCCGGGGGAGGGCCCGGGGAGCTGTTTTTT	CASSLAGGGPGELFF	TRBJ2-2	.	TRBD2	TRBV5-1	15
TGTGCCAGCAGCTTACAGGGGGCTCATTCACCCCTCCACTTT	CASSLQGAHSPLHF	TRBJ1-6	.	TRBD1	TRBV7-6	14
TGTGCCAGCAGCAAAGTATGGCCCCCATGTTTAGGGGTGAGCAATCAGCCCCAGCATTTT	CASSKVWPPCLGVSNQPQHF	TRBJ1-5	.	.	TRBV21-1	20
TGTGCTAGTGGTTTACGACAGTCCTCCTACAATGAGCAGTTCTTC	CASGLRQSSYNEQFF	TRBJ2-1	.	.	TRBV12-5	15
TGTGCCAGCAGTCCAGACAGGCCTAGCAATCAGCCCCAGCATTTT	CASSPDRPSNQPQHF	TRBJ1-5	few	.	TRBV6-5	15
TGTGCCAGGCAGCGACAGGGCTCTGGAAACACCATATATTTT	CARQRQGSGNTIYF	TRBJ1-3	.	.	TRBV21-1	14
TGTGCCAGCAGCAATAGGAAGGGAGACTCTGGGGCCAACGTCCTGACTTTC	CASSNRKGDSGANVLTF	TRBJ2-6	.	.	TRBV21-1	17
TGTGCCAGCAGTTTCCAGGGAGGGGGGTCCTACGAGCAGTACTTC	CASSFQGGGSYEQYF	TRBJ2-7	.	.	TRBV6-5	15
TGTGCCAGCGGGCACGAGCAGTACTTC	CASGHEQYF	TRBJ2-7	.	.	TRBV28	9
TGTGCCAGCAGCGAGTCCGGGGGGATCGCTTACGAGCAGTACTTC	CASSESGGIAYEQYF	TRBJ2-7	.	TRBD2	TRBV7-9	15
TGTGCCAGCAGCTCCGGTCGGCGGGATCACGGGGAGCTGTTTTTT	CASSSGRRDHGELFF	TRBJ2-2	.	.	TRBV5-4	15
TGTGCCAGCAGCTTGGGGGGGACTAGCGGGACTCGCAGGGTCAATGAGCAGTTCTTC	CASSLGGTSGTRRVNEQFF	TRBJ2-1	.	TRBD2	TRBV5-4	19
TGTGCCCGGCGGGGTGGCACTGAAGCTTTCTTT	CARRGGTEAFF	TRBJ1-1	few	.	TRBV30	11
TGTGCCATCAGTGAAAACCCGGGACAGGGGAATTCACCCCTCCACTTT	CAISENPGQGNSPLHF	TRBJ1-6	once	TRBD1	TRBV10-3	16
TGTGCCAGCAGCCGGGGGACCCTGAACACTGAAGCTTTCTTT	CASSRGTLNTEAFF	TRBJ1-1	.	.	TRBV7-9	14
TGTGCCAGCAGTGAATTGGGACTAGCGCAAGATACGCAGTATTTT	CASSELGLAQDTQYF	TRBJ2-3	.	TRBD2	TRBV2	15
TGTGCCAGCAGCTTAGTACAGGGCCGGTACAATGAGCAGTTCTTC	CASSLVQGRYNEQFF	TRBJ2-1	.	.	TRBV11-2	15
TGTGCCAGTACTGGGCTAGCCGAAATCAGCACAGATACGCAGTATTTT	CASTGLAEISTDTQYF	TRBJ2-3	once	.	TRBV19	16
TGTGCCAGTAGTATTTCTTACACCTCCTACGAGCAGTACTTC	CASSISYTSYEQYF	TRBJ2-7	.	.	TRBV19	14